The sequence of this T cell receptor (beta chain) was determined in a study of CD8+ T cells in alopecia areata. Turning to the study itself: Female C3H/HeJ mice aged roughly 7-11 weeks received skin from spontaneously alopecic C3H/HeJ graft donors aged roughly 6-12 months.

On this clone itself: The antigen is not known. Germline and genes: mouse. The read comes to an end 4 residues before the CDR3 does, leaving the germline J gene to fill in the end.

J was trimmed by 1 base and V by 3 bases; bases with no gene match: 3. The CDR3 has 15 residues. From germline, CDR1 is NNHNN and CDR2 SYGAGS (reference sequence). Sequencing used cDNA as its template, made by extracting RNA and reverse transcribing it. Method: immunoSEQ multiplex PCR; TCRdb's copy keeps in-frame clones and lacks some. Listed for the sample are about 120,000 clones, none seen a single time. Study results and caveats: Clonality exceeded that of normal scalp in lesional scalp, most notably in alopecia totalis/universalis. Unlike in mice, where it was clearer, TCR sharing across patients was less clear, possibly HLA-related. Sequencing of scalp tissue also captures the resident alphabeta T cells of normal skin.

The source of this sequence is a C3H/HeJ mouse with alopecia areata. Strain haplotype (MHC): H2-k. This chain uses TRBV13-2 with TRBJ2-3; 9 nucleotides align to TRBD1. Sequenced input: lesional skin. The CDR3 spells CASGGRDRGAETLYF. The CDR3 DNA, read in part, is TGTGCCAGCGGTGGCCGGGACAGGGGTGCAGAA.